Below are 30 T cell receptor beta chains sequenced from a single sample in a study of early T cells in non-severe SARS-CoV-2 infection (dated by TCRdb to the early 2020s). To prepare the library, 5' RACE was applied. The instrument was a NextSeq 500. TCRdb reran the public reads through fastp at Q25 and MiXCR, keeping productive beta chains. CDR3 protein sequences are deduplicated, and each keeps its most common genes and DNA. The sample yields tens of thousands of distinct CDR3 sequences; more than 13% were counted once. 9% to 10% of the sample belongs to the ten largest clones. The source material was whole blood, sampled at baseline. The receptors stem from an adult who was a healthcare worker with PCR-confirmed SARS-CoV-2 infection or an uninfected control (not recorded which).

V and J are TRBV29-1 and TRBJ2-7; 8 bases align to TRBD2. The CDR3 runs 14 residues. V shed 7 bases and J 4 bases; nucleotides not matched to a gene: 12. Germline V gene data show CDR1 as SQVTM and CDR2 as ANQGSEA. The CDR3 here is CSAQSETSEYEQYF. In nucleotides, the CDR3 is TGCAGCGCCCAATCCGAGACTAGCGAATACGAGCAGTACTTC.

V and J are TRBV12-3 or TRBV12-4 and TRBJ1-2; D possibly corresponds to TRBD1 (6 bases). This CDR3 contains 16 residues. Trimming removed 7 bases at V and 0 bases at J, with 18 bases between. The DNA of the CDR3 is TGTGCCAGCACCCCCGGCCCGGGGGCGGCTAACTATGGCTACACCTTC. Its protein is CASTPGPGAANYGYTF.

The chain uses TRBV3-1 and TRBJ1-1; D is unclear. Per the germline V gene, CDR1 is LGHDT and CDR2 is YNNKEL (reference sequence). The V end lost 4 bases, the J end lost 6 bases, and 18 bases lay between the germline ends. CDR3 length equals 15 residues. CDR3 region: CASSRARRRTAEAFF. DNA of the CDR3: TGTGCCAGCAGCCGAGCGAGACGGCGCACCGCTGAAGCTTTCTTT.

This clonotype was observed a handful of times. The CDR3, as DNA: TGTGCCAGCAAAGGACAGGTCGGGAATGAAAAACTGTTTTTT. This codes for CASKGQVGNEKLFF. The genes are TRBV12-3 or TRBV12-4 and TRBJ1-4; TRBD1 agrees at 7 bases. The CDR3 is 14 residues long. Unmatched junction bases numbered 7, after V lost 7 bases and J lost 5 bases.

The CDR3 here is CASSGQVDIQYF. The CDR3 DNA reads as TGTGCCAGCAGTGGACAGGTCGACATTCAGTACTTC. The chain links TRBV6-1 to TRBJ2-4, with D perhaps matching TRBD1 (6 bases). Trimming shortened V by 4 bases and J by 8 bases, and 9 bases separated the two germline ends. The germline V gene encodes CDR1 MNHNS and CDR2 SASEGT. The CDR3 spans 12 residues.

This clonotype was seen only a few times. J is TRBJ2-7 and V is TRBV3-1, with 7 bases fitting TRBD1. The germline CDR1 and CDR2 sequences are LGHDT and YNNKEL (reference sequence). The CDR3 sequence is 13 residues long. J gave up 6 bases and V 3 bases, and 5 bases lay outside the gene matches. CDR3 bases: TGTGCCAGCAGCCAGGGACAGCTAGGCGAGCAGTACTTC. Amino acid sequence: CASSQGQLGEQYF.

This chain links TRBV6-6 with TRBJ2-3; D is possibly TRBD1 (6 bases). V lost 2 bases, J lost 1 base, and 13 bases lay in between. The germline V gene encodes CDR1 MNHNY and CDR2 SVGAGI (reference sequence). The CDR3 is made up of 16 amino acids. The CDR3 coding sequence is TGTGCCAGCAGTTACGCCCGGGACACCGGCACAGATACGCAGTATTTT. Its protein is CASSYARDTGTDTQYF.

This clonotype has ten or more counts. This chain joins TRBV27 and TRBJ2-5; TRBD1 aligns across 7 bases. Per germline, CDR1 MNHEY and CDR2 SMNVEV (reference sequence). Unmatched junction bases numbered 7, after V lost 5 bases and J lost 7 bases. CDR3 length: 13 amino acids. CDR3 sequence (DNA): TGTGCCAGCAGTGCTGACAGGGCTTGGACCCAGTACTTC. Translated: CASSADRAWTQYF.

V usage is TRBV27 and J usage is TRBJ2-7; a weak D match, TRBD1 (6 bases). V was trimmed by 6 bases and J by 9 bases, leaving 15 bases between them. This CDR3 is 12 amino acids long. Looked up from germline, CDR1 is MNHEY and CDR2 is SMNVEV (reference sequence). CDR3 DNA: TGTGCCAGCAGCCCACTCCAGGGGAGGCAGTACTTC. Translated, it gives CASSPLQGRQYF.

The gene calls are TRBV4-1 and TRBJ1-4; the D gene is possibly TRBD1 (6 bases). The germline V and J ends were trimmed by 4 bases and 5 bases, with 11 bases remaining between them. Germline CDR1 reads MGHRA; CDR2 reads YSYEKL. The CDR3 spans 14 residues. The CDR3 DNA reads as TGCGCCAGCAGCCGAGCAGGGGTGAATGAAAAACTGTTTTTT. Translated, it gives CASSRAGVNEKLFF.

CDR3: CSVRRYQETQYF. CDR3 DNA: TGCAGCGTTAGACGGTATCAAGAGACCCAGTACTTC. This chain connects TRBV29-1 to TRBJ2-5; no definite D call. The CDR3 spans 12 residues. V was pared by 5 bases and J by 2 bases, with 9 bases between. CDR1 is SQVTM, CDR2 ANQGSEA, per germline. The variable domain in full, completed from reference TRBV29-1 and TRBJ2-5, reads SAVISQKPSRDICQRGTSLTIQCQVDSQVTMMFWYRQQPGQSLTLIATANQGSEATYESGFVIDKFPISRPNLTFSTLTVSNMSPEDSSIYLCSVRRYQETQYFGPGTRLLVL.

This clonotype occurred a few times. The CDR3 DNA reads TGTGCCAGCAGTTTCCCGGGGCCTAGCACAGATACGCAGTATTTT. It translates to CASSFPGPSTDTQYF. The chain uses TRBV28 and TRBJ2-3, with D perhaps matching TRBD1 or TRBD2 (5 bases each). This CDR3 region has 15 residues. Looked up from germline, CDR1 is MDHEN and CDR2 is SYDVKM. V was clipped by 3 bases and J by 0 bases, with 10 bases between them.

The chain has TRBV24-1 and TRBJ2-3; 7 bases are shared with TRBD1. V lost 4 bases, J lost 4 bases, and 4 bases stayed unmatched. CDR3 length: 14 residues. Germline loops: CDR1 KGHDR, CDR2 SFDVKD. CDR3 residues: CATSEPQGADTQYF. CDR3 DNA sequence: TGTGCCACCAGTGAACCCCAGGGGGCAGATACGCAGTATTTT.

This chain links TRBV7-8 with TRBJ2-7, with D maybe TRBD2 (5 bases). V shed 5 bases and J shed 0 bases, with 14 bases lying between them. Germline assignment: CDR1 SGHVS and CDR2 FQNEAQ. CDR3 length: 15 residues. CDR3: CASSEAGGLSYEQYF. The CDR3 region has the DNA TGTGCCAGCAGCGAGGCGGGCGGTCTCTCCTACGAGCAGTACTTC.

There are a few counts of this clonotype. The chain joins TRBV6-6 to TRBJ1-6, with D hard to call. Germline-derived CDR1 and CDR2 are MNHNY and SVGAGI (reference sequence). V gave up 1 base and J gave up 5 bases, with 12 bases separating them. This CDR3 comprises 16 residues. In DNA, the CDR3 is TGTGCCAGCAGTTACTTCCCAGCAGAGGATAATTCACCCCTCCACTTT. Translated, it gives CASSYFPAEDNSPLHF.

The table lists this clonotype with a few counts. This chain joins TRBV3-1 and TRBJ1-5; 8 nucleotides align to TRBD1. V dropped 2 bases and J dropped 7; count of bases not matched to a gene: 1. The CDR3 has 13 amino acids. Germline V gene lookup returns CDR1 LGHDT and CDR2 YNNKEL (reference sequence). The DNA for the CDR3 is TGTGCCAGCAGCCAAACAGGGGGGCAGCCCCAGCATTTT. Amino acid sequence: CASSQTGGQPQHF. The full variable domain, with the rest looked up from reference TRBV3-1 and TRBJ1-5, is DTAVSQTPKYLVTQMGNDKSIKCEQNLGHDTMYWYKQDSKKFLKIMFSYNNKELIINETVPNRFSPKSPDKAHLNLHINSLELGDSAVYFCASSQTGGQPQHFGDGTRLSIL.

This clonotype occurred a few times. This chain links TRBV7-2 with TRBJ1-2; 8 bases line up with TRBD1. The CDR3 length is 13 residues. Germline CDR1 and CDR2: SGHTA and FQGNSA. V lost 6 bases, J lost 8 bases, and 8 bases stayed unmatched. The CDR3 DNA reads TGTGCCAGCAGTCGGGACAGGCGGAGCGGCTACACCTTC. Its protein is CASSRDRRSGYTF.

This clonotype was counted only a few times. The chain has TRBV4-2 and TRBJ2-1; no definite D call. Germline CDR1 and CDR2: LGHNA and YNFKEQ. V lost 3 bases, J lost 5 bases, and 5 bases lay in between. CDR3 length equals 12 residues. CDR3 sequence: CASSHENNEQFF. The CDR3 bases are TGTGCCAGCAGCCACGAGAACAATGAGCAGTTCTTC.

The V gene is TRBV10-3, the J gene TRBJ1-1, with D possibly being TRBD1 (6 bases). V lost 11 bases and J lost 1, with 17 bases in between. This CDR3 has 14 residues. Germline V gene lookup returns CDR1 ENHRY and CDR2 SYGVKD. The CDR3 is CAAKQGLGNTEAFF. For the CDR3, the DNA is TGTGCCGCCAAACAGGGTTTGGGGAACACTGAAGCTTTCTTT.

The sample holds a few counts of this clonotype. The chain uses TRBV21-1 and TRBJ2-3; the DNA was not compared with TRBD1, the D call given in the table. TRBV21-1 is a documented pseudogene. CDR3 length equals 12 residues. CDR3 loop: CASSPCGGTQYF. In DNA form, the CDR3 reads TGTGCCAGCTCACCCTGCGGGGGTACGCAGTATTTT.

The sample holds many counts of this clonotype. V gene TRBV5-8 combines with J gene TRBJ2-3, with D unresolved. Trimming took off 3 bases at V and 0 bases at J, with 11 bases between the two ends. Germline V gene sequence: CDR1 SGHTS, CDR2 YDEGEE. This CDR3 contains 15 residues. The DNA of the CDR3 is TGTGCCAGCAGCTATCATGTGGAAAGCACAGATACGCAGTATTTT. This encodes CASSYHVESTDTQYF.

This clonotype was found many times. The chain joins TRBV6-1 to TRBJ2-1; 8 bases agree with TRBD1. CDR3 size: 11 residues. J lost 10 bases, V lost 5 bases, and 1 base had no gene match. Germline CDR1 reads MNHNS; CDR2 reads SASEGT. CDR3: CASSQGAEQFF. The CDR3 coding sequence is TGTGCCAGCAGTCAGGGGGCAGAGCAGTTCTTC.

The CDR3 sequence: CASSFTGASTGELFF. The CDR3 nucleotides read TGTGCCAGCAGTTTCACAGGGGCCAGCACCGGGGAGCTGTTTTTT. The J gene is TRBJ2-2, the V gene TRBV27, with 7 bases matching TRBD1. V lost 3 bases, J lost 4 bases, and 5 bases stayed unmatched. The CDR3 consists of 15 residues. Germline V gene sequence: CDR1 MNHEY, CDR2 SMNVEV (reference sequence).

This chain uses TRBV12-3 or TRBV12-4 with TRBJ1-6; D not certain. This CDR3 has 15 residues. Trimming stripped 5 bases from V and 0 bases from J, with 8 bases between. The CDR3 region is CASSSTSSYNSPLHF. In DNA, the CDR3 is TGTGCCAGCAGTAGTACGAGCTCCTATAATTCACCCCTCCACTTT.

The chain carries TRBV5-1 and TRBJ1-5, with D possibly being TRBD1 (5 bases). This CDR3 region has 16 residues. The V and J ends lost 0 bases and 2 bases respectively, with 12 bases between them. The V gene's germline CDR1 is SGHRS and CDR2 YFSETQ. In DNA, the CDR3 is TGCGCCAGCAGCTTGGGAACCCGGGGGGGCAATCAGCCCCAGCATTTT. Its translation is CASSLGTRGGNQPQHF.

This clonotype has just a few counts. V and J are TRBV29-1 and TRBJ2-1; 14 bases fit TRBD2. The CDR3 runs to 18 residues. V lost 8 bases to trimming and J lost 0 bases; unmatched junction nucleotides: 12. Per the germline V gene, CDR1 is SQVTM and CDR2 is ANQGSEA. CDR3 nucleotide sequence: TGCAGCTATGTCGGAGGACTAGCGGGGGGAAGCTCCTACAATGAGCAGTTCTTC. The encoded protein is CSYVGGLAGGSSYNEQFF.

This rearrangement joins TRBV3-1 to TRBJ1-2; D gene ambiguous. Germline assignment: CDR1 LGHDT and CDR2 YNNKEL (reference sequence). The CDR3 length is 12 residues. Deletions cut 1 base from V and 5 bases from J, with 5 bases between. Here the CDR3 reads CASSQVSYGYTF. The CDR3, as DNA: TGTGCCAGCAGCCAAGTTTCATATGGCTACACCTTC.

This clonotype was counted a few times. The J gene is TRBJ1-1, the V gene TRBV7-9, with TRBD1 identical over 9 bases. Trimming at V came to 3 bases and at J to 3 bases, leaving 8 bases not matched to a gene. Germline loops: CDR1 SEHNR, CDR2 FQNEAQ (reference sequence). The CDR3 has 16 amino acids. The CDR3 region is CASSFSPTGGHTEAFF. The CDR3 DNA reads as TGTGCCAGCAGCTTTTCTCCAACAGGGGGCCACACTGAAGCTTTCTTT. The variable domain in full, with the rest retrieved from reference TRBV7-9 and TRBJ1-1, is DTGVSQNPRHKITKRGQNVTFRCDPISEHNRLYWYRQTLGQGPEFLTYFQNEAQLEKSRLLSDRFSAERPKGSFSTLEIQRTEQGDSAMYLCASSFSPTGGHTEAFFGQGTRLTVV.

The V and J genes are TRBV28 and TRBJ2-6; perhaps TRBD1 as D (5 bases). The CDR3 is made up of 14 amino acids. Germline CDR1 is MDHEN and CDR2 is SYDVKM. The V end lost 7 bases, the J end lost 1 base, and 8 bases lay between the germline ends. The CDR3 sequence is CASTGHSGANVLTF. The CDR3 DNA reads TGTGCCAGCACAGGACATTCTGGGGCCAACGTCCTGACTTTC.

The sample holds a few counts of this clonotype. V usage is TRBV20-1 and J usage is TRBJ2-7, with 7 bases matching TRBD1. The CDR3 consists of 13 residues. Trimming cost V 4 bases and J 4 bases; bases outside gene matches: 7. Germline V CDR1 and CDR2: DFQATT, SNEGSKA (reference sequence). CDR3 region: CSAIDRVRYEQYF. CDR3 nucleotides: TGCAGTGCTATAGACAGGGTTAGGTACGAGCAGTACTTC.